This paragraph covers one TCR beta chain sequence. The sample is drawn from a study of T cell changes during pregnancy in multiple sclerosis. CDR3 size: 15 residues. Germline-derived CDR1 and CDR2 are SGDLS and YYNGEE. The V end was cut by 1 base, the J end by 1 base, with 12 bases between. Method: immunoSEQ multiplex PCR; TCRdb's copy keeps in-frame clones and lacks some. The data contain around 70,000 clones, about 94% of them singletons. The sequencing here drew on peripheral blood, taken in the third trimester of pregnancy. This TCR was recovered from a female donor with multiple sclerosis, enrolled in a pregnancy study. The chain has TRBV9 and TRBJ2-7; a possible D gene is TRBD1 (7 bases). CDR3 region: CASSVQGGWSYEQYF. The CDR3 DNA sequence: TGTGCCAGCAGCGTACAGGGGGGATGGTCCTACGAGCAGTACTTC.